A single T cell receptor beta chain is shown here with its context. What it recognizes is unknown. Germline and junction disagree at one end, which may indicate a read error. The sample's treatment: over 15 received Ad26.COV2.S at low or high dose, single or two shots; several received placebo; per-sample allocation not given. Repertoires come from day 63 after the first vaccine or placebo injection. Generated by immunoSEQ multiplex PCR, the TCRdb table keeps only in-frame clones and is missing some. The data show around 300,000 clones, about 89% seen once. Germline V gene lookup returns CDR1 LNHDA and CDR2 SQIVND (reference sequence). The CDR3 has 14 amino acids. The sample belongs to a study of Ad26.COV2.S vaccination and SARS-CoV-2 variants. About the study: Dosing was one shot or two shots 56 days apart. Notes on the study in general: Participants in the vaccine arm had higher spike-specific TCR breadth; placebo recipients had lower.

V gene TRBV19 combines with J gene TRBJ1-2; TRBD1 matches at 8 bases. This clonotype originated in a person between 18 and 59 years old who received the Ad26.COV2.S COVID-19 vaccine or a placebo. Sequencing was performed on peripheral blood, taken in a trial of Ad26.COV2.S vaccine versus placebo. The CDR3, as DNA: TGTGCCAGTAGTATACGGGACAGGAACTATGGCTACGCCTTC. This gives the protein CASSIRDRNYGYAF. Drawing the rest from reference TRBV19 and TRBJ1-2, the complete variable domain is DGGITQSPKYLFRKEGQNVTLSCEQNLNHDAMYWYRQDPGQGLRLIYYSQIVNDFQKGDIAEGYSVSREKKESFPLTVTSAQKNPTAFYLCASSIRDRNYGYAFGSGTRLTVV.